This TCR beta chain was obtained from a study of tumor and adjacent non-tumor tissue in lung cancer. Study details: Patients comprised roughly 12 adenocarcinoma, 2 squamous cell carcinoma and 1 small cell lung cancer.

The germline V gene encodes CDR1 WSHSY and CDR2 SAAADI. The CDR3 contains 11 residues. RNA was extracted from bulk tissue without any cell sorting. This non-tumor lung sample came from over 3 cm beyond the tumor edge. The library came from three nested PCR rounds adapted from ARM-PCR protocols. MiXCR, run by TCRdb on the multiplex PCR reads, gives a single entry per CDR3 protein. Among some 95,000 distinct CDR3 sequences, 80% were seen once, and the ten largest hold under 40%. Comment on this clonotype: One end of the junction fails to match germline, which may point to a read error.

This sequence joins TRBV10-2 and TRBJ2-3; D remains unclear. Sequencing was done on a sample of distant non-tumor lung tissue. The TCR sequence derives from a man in his fifties or sixties with small cell lung cancer. The CDR3 nucleotides read TGCGCCAGCAGCGACATAAATACACAGTATTTT. This codes for CASSDINTQYF.